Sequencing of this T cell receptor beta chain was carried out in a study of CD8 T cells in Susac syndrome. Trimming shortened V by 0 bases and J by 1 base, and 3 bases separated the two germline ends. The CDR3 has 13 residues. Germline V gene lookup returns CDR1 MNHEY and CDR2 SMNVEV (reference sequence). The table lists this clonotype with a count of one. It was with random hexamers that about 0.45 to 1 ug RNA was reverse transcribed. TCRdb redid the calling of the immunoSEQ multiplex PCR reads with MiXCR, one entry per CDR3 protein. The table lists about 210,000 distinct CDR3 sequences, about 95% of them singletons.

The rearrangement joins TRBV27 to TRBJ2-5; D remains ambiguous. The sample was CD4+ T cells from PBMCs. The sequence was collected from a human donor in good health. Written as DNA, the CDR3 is TGTGCCAGCAGTTTATCCCTCCAAGAGACCCAGTACTTC. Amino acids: CASSLSLQETQYF.